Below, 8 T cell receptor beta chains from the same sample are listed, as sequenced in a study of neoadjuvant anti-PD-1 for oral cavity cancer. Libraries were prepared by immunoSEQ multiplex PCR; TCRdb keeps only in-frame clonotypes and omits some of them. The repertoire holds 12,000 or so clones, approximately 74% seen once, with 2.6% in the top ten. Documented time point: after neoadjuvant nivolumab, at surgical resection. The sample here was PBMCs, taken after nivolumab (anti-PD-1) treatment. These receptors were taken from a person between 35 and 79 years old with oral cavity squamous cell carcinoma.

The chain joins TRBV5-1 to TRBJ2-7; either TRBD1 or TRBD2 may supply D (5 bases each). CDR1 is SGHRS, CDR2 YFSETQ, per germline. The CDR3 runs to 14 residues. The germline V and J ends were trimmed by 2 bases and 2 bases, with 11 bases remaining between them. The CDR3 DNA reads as TGCGCCAGCAGCTTTTCCCCGGGGCCCTACGAGCAGTACTTC. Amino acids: CASSFSPGPYEQYF.

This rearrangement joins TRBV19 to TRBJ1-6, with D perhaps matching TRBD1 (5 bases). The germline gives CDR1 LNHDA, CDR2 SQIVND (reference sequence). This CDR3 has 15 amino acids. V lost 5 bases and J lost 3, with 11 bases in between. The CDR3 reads CASSVMGLYNSPLHF. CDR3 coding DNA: TGTGCCAGTAGTGTGATGGGACTCTATAATTCACCCCTCCACTTT.

CDR3 coding DNA: TGTGCCAGCTGGGACATAGCTCCCCCAAATGAGCAGTTCTTC. This translates into CASWDIAPPNEQFF. This chain joins TRBV27 and TRBJ2-1, with TRBD1 as a possible D gene (6 bases). This CDR3 has 14 residues. Germline V gene sequence: CDR1 MNHEY, CDR2 SMNVEV (reference sequence). Trimming cost V 8 bases and J 7 bases, with 18 bases left between them.

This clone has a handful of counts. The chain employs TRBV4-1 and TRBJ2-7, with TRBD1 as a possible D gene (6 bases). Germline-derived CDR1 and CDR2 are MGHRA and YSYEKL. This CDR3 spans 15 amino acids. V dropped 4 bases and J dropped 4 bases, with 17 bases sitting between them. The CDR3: CASSRQTGTEYEQYF. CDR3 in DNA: TGCGCCAGCAGCCGCCAAACAGGGACGGAGTACGAGCAGTACTTC.

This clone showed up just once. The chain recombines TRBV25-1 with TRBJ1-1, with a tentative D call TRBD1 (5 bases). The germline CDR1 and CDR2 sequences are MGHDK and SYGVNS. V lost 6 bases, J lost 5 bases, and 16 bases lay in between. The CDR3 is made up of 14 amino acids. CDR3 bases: TGTGCCAGCAGGGGCATGGGGGGTCAGACTGAAGCTTTCTTT. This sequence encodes CASRGMGGQTEAFF.

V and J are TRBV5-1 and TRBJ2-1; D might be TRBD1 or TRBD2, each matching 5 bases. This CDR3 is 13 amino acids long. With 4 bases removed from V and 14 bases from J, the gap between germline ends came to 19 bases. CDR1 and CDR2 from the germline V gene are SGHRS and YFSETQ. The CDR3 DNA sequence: TGCGCCAGCAGCACAGAGACCGGGACGGAGGAGTTCTTC. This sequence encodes CASSTETGTEEFF.

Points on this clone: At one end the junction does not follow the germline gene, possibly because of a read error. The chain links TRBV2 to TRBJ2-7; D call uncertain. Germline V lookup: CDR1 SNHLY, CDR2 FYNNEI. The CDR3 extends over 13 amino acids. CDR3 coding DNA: TGTGCCAGCAGTGAAGTCAGGAGTGGTCCCTTGCTCTTC. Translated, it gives CASSEVRSGPLLF.

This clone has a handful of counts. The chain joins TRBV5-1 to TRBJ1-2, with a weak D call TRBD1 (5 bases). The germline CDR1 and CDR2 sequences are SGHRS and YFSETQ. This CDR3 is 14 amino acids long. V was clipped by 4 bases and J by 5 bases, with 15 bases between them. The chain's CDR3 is CASSPIDRGYGYTF. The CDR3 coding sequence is TGCGCCAGCAGCCCCATAGACAGAGGATATGGCTACACCTTC.